This T cell receptor (beta chain) emerged from a study of cytomegalovirus exposure and HLA in healthy donors. PCR primers comprised 60 Vbeta and 13 Jbeta primers. TCRdb's table, derived via immunoSEQ multiplex PCR, lists solely in-frame clones and lacks some. The sample lists about 160,000 clones; over 65% were seen once. There are 15 residues in the CDR3. Germline-derived CDR1 and CDR2 are LGHNA and YNFKEQ. J was trimmed by 4 bases and V by 4 bases; bases with no gene match: 7. Details on this clone: Its antigen is still unknown.

Overall study findings and caveats: The study listed about 150 cytomegalovirus-associated TCR beta chains. In a later analysis, CMV-associated beta chains were mostly HLA-associated, it appeared.

The rearrangement joins TRBV4-2 to TRBJ2-1; TRBD2 matches at 7 bases. Sequencing was performed on PBMCs. The sequence was collected from a man between 18 and 29 years old in good health and CMV-seropositive. The CDR3 here is CASSLDPGGYNEQFF. CDR3 nucleotide sequence: TGTGCCAGCAGCCTGGACCCGGGGGGATACAATGAGCAGTTCTTC.